These 2 T cell receptor beta chains share one sample of origin, sequenced in a study of shared clonotypes between healthy human individuals. Repertoires were generated with immunoSEQ multiplex PCR, while TCRdb's copy carries only in-frame clones and drops some. Here the sample spans hundreds of thousands of clones, around 95% being singletons. Naive CD8 cells were CD45RO-negative, positively selected for CCR7, excluding terminally differentiated effector memory CD45RA+ cells. The material sequenced was naive CD8+ T cells sorted from blood. The receptors stem from a woman aged 25-40 years in good health.

The chain employs TRBV5-4 and TRBJ2-1, with D unclear. The V end lost 0 bases, the J end lost 2 bases, and 18 bases lay between the germline ends. The CDR3 loop spans 18 amino acids. Looked up from germline, CDR1 is SGHNT and CDR2 is YYREEE (reference sequence). Here the CDR3 DNA reads TGTGCCAGCAGCTTGGAAGTCAGGCGTGACTCCCCCTACAATGAGCAGTTCTTC. The encoded protein is CASSLEVRRDSPYNEQFF.

This chain links TRBV10-2 with TRBJ2-7, with no clear D. The germline V and J ends were trimmed by 10 bases and 6 bases, with 10 bases remaining between them. The CDR3 spans 10 residues. From germline, CDR1 is WSHSY and CDR2 SAAADI. DNA of the CDR3: TGCGCCACCTCCACCGCCGAGCAGTACTTC. Protein sequence: CATSTAEQYF.